This T cell receptor (beta chain) emerged from a study of shared clonotypes between healthy human individuals. Study conclusions and caveats: Naive subsets tended to show greater estimated richness than memory subsets.

Sequencing was performed with immunoSEQ multiplex PCR; in TCRdb, only in-frame clones are kept and a portion is missing. Counted here are around 1.4 million clones, approximately 98.5% occurring once; the ten biggest clones make up roughly 0.36%. Remarks on this clone: Its antigen remains unidentified. Compared with germline, one end of the junction differs, possibly owing to a read error.

This CDR3 comprises 13 residues. Germline values: CDR1 SGHRS, CDR2 YFSETQ. The specimen sequenced was naive CD4+ T cells sorted from blood. Subset meaning: CD45RA+ positively selected. The sequence derives from a man aged 25 to 40 in good health. The chain combines TRBV5-1 with TRBJ2-2, with a tentative D call TRBD2 (5 bases). The DNA of the CDR3 is TGCGCCAGCAGCTTCACTAACACCGGGGATCTGTTTTTT. Translated, it gives CASSFTNTGDLFF.